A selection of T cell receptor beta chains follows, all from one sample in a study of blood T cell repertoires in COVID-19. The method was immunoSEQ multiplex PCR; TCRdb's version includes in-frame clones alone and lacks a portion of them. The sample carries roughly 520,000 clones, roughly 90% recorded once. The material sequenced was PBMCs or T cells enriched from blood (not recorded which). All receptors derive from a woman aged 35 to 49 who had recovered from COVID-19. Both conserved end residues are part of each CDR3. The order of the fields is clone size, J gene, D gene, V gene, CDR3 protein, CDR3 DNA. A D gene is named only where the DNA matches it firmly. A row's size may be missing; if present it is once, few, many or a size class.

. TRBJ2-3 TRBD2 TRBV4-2 CASSQLAESTDTQYF TGTGCCAGCAGCCAGCTAGCGGAGAGCACAGATACGCAGTATTTT
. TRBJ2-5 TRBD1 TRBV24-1 CATSDGGTGIEETQYF TGTGCCACCAGTGACGGCGGGACAGGGATAGAAGAGACCCAGTACTTC
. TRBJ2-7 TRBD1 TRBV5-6 CASSSRTGLHEQYF TGTGCCAGCAGCTCTAGGACAGGGTTACACGAGCAGTACTTC
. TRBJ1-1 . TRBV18 CASSPPRGYNTEAFF TGTGCCAGCTCACCACCTCGGGGATATAACACTGAAGCTTTCTTT
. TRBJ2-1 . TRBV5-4 CASCQPGLGNNEQFF TGTGCCAGCTGTCAACCGGGACTGGGAAACAATGAGCAGTTCTTC
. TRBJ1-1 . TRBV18 CASSRQQNTEAFF TGTGCCAGCTCAAGACAGCAGAACACTGAAGCTTTCTTT
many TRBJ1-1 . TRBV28 CASTASGGYTEAFF TGTGCCAGCACCGCGAGCGGGGGGTACACTGAAGCTTTCTTT
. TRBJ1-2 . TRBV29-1 CSVDGTLNYGYTF TGCAGCGTCGATGGGACTTTGAACTATGGCTACACCTTC
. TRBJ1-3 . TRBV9 CASSVRVGRGDSGNTIYF TGTGCCAGCAGCGTTAGGGTGGGCAGGGGCGACTCTGGAAACACCATATATTTT
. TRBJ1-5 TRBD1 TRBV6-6 CASSRDRGGLYSNQPQHF TGTGCCAGCAGTCGTGACAGGGGAGGGCTATATAGCAATCAGCCCCAGCATTTT
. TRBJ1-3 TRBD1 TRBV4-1 CASSQGTGETSGNTIYF TGCGCCAGCAGCCAAGGGACAGGTGAGACCTCTGGAAACACCATATATTTT
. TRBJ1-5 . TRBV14 CASSLGGNNQPQHF TGTGCCAGCAGCCTCGGAGGGAACAATCAGCCCCAGCATTTT
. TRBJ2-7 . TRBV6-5 CASRPGLDHSYEQYF TGTGCCAGCAGACCCGGACTCGACCACTCCTACGAGCAGTACTTC
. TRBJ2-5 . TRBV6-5 CASSYPPDIQETQYF TGTGCCAGCAGTTATCCCCCTGACATTCAAGAGACCCAGTACTTC
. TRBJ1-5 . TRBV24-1 CATSDLPRGGSQPQHF TGTGCCACCAGTGATTTGCCTCGCGGGGGGAGTCAGCCCCAGCATTTT
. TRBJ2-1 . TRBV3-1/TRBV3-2 CASSQARGAGYNEQFF TGTGCCAGCAGCCAAGCCCGGGGGGCGGGTTACAATGAGCAGTTCTTC
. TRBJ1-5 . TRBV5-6 CASSLFSAGNSNQPQHF TGTGCCAGCAGCTTGTTCAGCGCGGGGAATAGCAATCAGCCCCAGCATTTT
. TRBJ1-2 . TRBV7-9 CASSPSLGQNYGYTF TGTGCCAGCAGCCCTTCCCTAGGACAGAACTATGGCTACACCTTC
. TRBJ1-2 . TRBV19 CASSTDRSGGYTF TGTGCCAGTAGTACCGACAGGTCGGGTGGCTACACCTTC
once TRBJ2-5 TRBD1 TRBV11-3 CASSRGQKETQYF TGTGCCAGCAGCCGGGGACAGAAAGAGACCCAGTACTTC
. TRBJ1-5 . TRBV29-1 CSVRGVNQPQHF TGCAGCGTTCGGGGGGTCAATCAGCCCCAGCATTTT
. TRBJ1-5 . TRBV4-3 CASSQDRAYSNQPQHF TGCGCCAGCAGCCAAGACAGGGCATATAGCAATCAGCCCCAGCATTTT
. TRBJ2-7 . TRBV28 CASSNVESGHYEQYF TGTGCCAGCAGTAACGTAGAAAGCGGGCACTACGAGCAGTACTTC
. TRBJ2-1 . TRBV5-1 CASSLNREQFF TGCGCCAGCAGCTTAAACAGAGAGCAGTTCTTC
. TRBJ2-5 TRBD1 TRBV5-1 CASSLAPGQGETQYF TGCGCCAGCAGCTTGGCCCCGGGACAGGGAGAGACCCAGTACTTC
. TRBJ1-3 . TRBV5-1 CASSWGDRHSGNTIYF TGCGCCAGCAGCTGGGGGGACCGTCACTCTGGAAACACCATATATTTT
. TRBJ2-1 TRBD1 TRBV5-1 CASSLRGQGDGDEQFF TGCGCCAGCAGCTTGCGGGGACAGGGGGACGGAGATGAGCAGTTCTTC
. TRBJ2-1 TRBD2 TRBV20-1 CSASSGKVSNEQFF TGCAGTGCTAGTAGCGGGAAGGTGTCTAATGAGCAGTTCTTC
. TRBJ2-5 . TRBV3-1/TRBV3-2 CASSLFGAETQYF TGTGCCAGCAGCCTCTTTGGGGCGGAGACCCAGTACTTC
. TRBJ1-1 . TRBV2 CASRLTVGHPNTEAFF TGTGCCAGCAGGCTCACTGTGGGACACCCGAACACTGAAGCTTTCTTT
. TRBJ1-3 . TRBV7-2 CASSQMQGSGNTIYF TGTGCCAGCAGCCAAATGCAGGGGTCCGGAAACACCATATATTTT
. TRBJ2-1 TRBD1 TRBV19 CASAGDRGYNEQFF TGTGCCAGTGCCGGGGACAGGGGATACAATGAGCAGTTCTTC
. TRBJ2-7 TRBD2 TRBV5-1 CASSLGIGLAHSYEQYF TGCGCCAGCAGCTTGGGAATTGGACTAGCGCACTCCTACGAGCAGTACTTC
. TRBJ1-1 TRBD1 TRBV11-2 CASSPTGGGTEAFF TGTGCCAGCAGCCCGACAGGGGGGGGAACTGAAGCTTTCTTT
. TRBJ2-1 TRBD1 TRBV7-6 CASSIQGARYNEQFF TGTGCCAGTTCAATACAGGGGGCGAGATACAATGAGCAGTTCTTC
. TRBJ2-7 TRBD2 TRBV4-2 CASSQDGLAVIRSYEQYF TGTGCCAGCAGCCAAGATGGGCTAGCGGTGATACGCTCCTACGAGCAGTACTTC
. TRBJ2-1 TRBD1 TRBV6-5 CASSNRDRGYNEQFF TGTGCCAGCAGTAACCGGGACAGGGGTTACAATGAGCAGTTCTTC